A single sample gave rise to the 32 T cell receptor beta chains below, sequenced in a study of blood T cell repertoires in COVID-19. TCRdb's copy holds only in-frame clones and misses some; the assay was immunoSEQ multiplex PCR. The repertoire includes about 140,000 clones, about 84% of them detected once, and roughly 8.3% sits in the top ten. The sample consisted of peripheral blood. The receptors here all came from a woman older than 75 in a cohort sampled during active or convalescent COVID-19.

The chain has TRBV28 and TRBJ2-6, with a weak D call TRBD1 (5 bases). The germline V gene has CDR1 MDHEN and CDR2 SYDVKM. Trimming left V 6 bases short and J 0 bases short, with 15 bases between. This CDR3 region has 17 residues. The chain's CDR3 is CASRPTGGLSGANVLTF. CDR3 sequence (DNA): TGTGCCAGCAGGCCCACAGGTGGGCTCTCTGGGGCCAACGTCCTGACTTTC.

This clone has at least ten counts. The chain carries TRBV4-3 and TRBJ2-2; 13 nucleotides agree with TRBD2. V shed 1 base, J shed 7 bases, and the junction held 9 bases outside the gene matches. There are 18 residues in the CDR3. Germline CDR1 reads LGHNA; CDR2 reads YSLEER. This chain's CDR3 is CASSQGLTSGGADGELFF. CDR3 nucleotide sequence: TGCGCCAGCAGCCAAGGACTCACTAGCGGGGGGGCCGACGGGGAGCTGTTTTTT.

This clone showed up just a few times. The chain has TRBV7-3 and TRBJ1-1; TRBD1 matches at 8 bases. Germline CDR1 SGHTA, CDR2 FQGTGA. V was pared by 5 bases and J by 1 base, with 6 bases of the junction left unmatched. The CDR3 spans 15 residues. In DNA, the CDR3 is TGTGCCAGCAGCATCAAGACAGGGGCGAACACTGAAGCTTTCTTT. Protein: CASSIKTGANTEAFF.

The genes are TRBV18 and TRBJ2-1; 8 positions agree with TRBD2. Germline values: CDR1 KGHSH, CDR2 LQKENI. V lost 1 base and J lost 2; bases outside the gene matches: 10. The CDR3 has 18 amino acids. The CDR3 bases are TGTGCCAGCTCACCACTTCCGAGCGGGGGACAAACCTACAATGAGCAGTTCTTC. Protein sequence: CASSPLPSGGQTYNEQFF.

The V call is TRBV10-1, the J call TRBJ2-7; perhaps TRBD2 as D (7 bases). Germline V gives CDR1 WNHNN, CDR2 SYGVQD (reference sequence). The CDR3 totals 17 residues. Trimming shortened V by 6 bases and J by 7 bases, and 28 bases separated the two germline ends. CDR3 residues: CASSRKQGSGTLKEQYV. The CDR3 region has the DNA TGCGCCAGCAGCCGCAAACAGGGAAGCGGGACCTTAAAGGAGCAGTACGTC.

This clone was found a few times. V is TRBV5-1 and J is TRBJ2-5, with D hard to call. Germline CDR1 and CDR2: SGHRS and YFSETQ. The V end was cut by 2 bases, the J end by 2 bases, with 7 bases between. This CDR3 has 13 amino acids. The CDR3 region is CASSFGGQETQYF. The CDR3, as DNA: TGCGCCAGCAGCTTTGGCGGACAAGAGACCCAGTACTTC.

The rearrangement uses TRBV5-4 and TRBJ2-1; 8 bases are shared with TRBD2. Germline CDR1 reads SGHNT; CDR2 reads YYREEE (reference sequence). V shed 1 base, J shed 10 bases, and the junction held 10 bases outside the gene matches. This CDR3 region has 15 residues. The CDR3 reads CASSLRRGALREQFF. The CDR3 bases are TGTGCCAGCAGCTTGCGGCGGGGGGCCCTTAGGGAGCAGTTCTTC. The complete variable domain, with remaining parts taken from reference TRBV5-4 and TRBJ2-1, reads ETGVTQSPTHLIKTRGQQVTLRCSSQSGHNTVSWYQQALGQGPQFIFQYYREEENGRGNFPPRFSGLQFPNYSSELNVNALELDDSALYLCASSLRRGALREQFFGPGTRLTVL.

J is TRBJ2-5 and V is TRBV9; TRBD2 matches at 8 bases. V gave up 4 bases and J gave up 4 bases; unmatched junction bases: 6. Germline CDR1 and CDR2: SGDLS and YYNGEE. CDR3 length: 14 residues. DNA for the CDR3: TGTGCCAGCAGCAATGGACTAGCCCCAGAGACCCAGTACTTC. The encoded protein is CASSNGLAPETQYF.

This clone was seen only once. This rearrangement joins TRBV6-2 or TRBV6-3 to TRBJ1-6; weak D call: TRBD1 (6 bases). Germline CDR1 is MNHEY and CDR2 is SVGEGT. CDR3 length: 17 amino acids. Between the trimmed V and J ends, which lost 6 bases and 8 bases, there was a span of 23 bases. The CDR3 protein is CASSPVVGGGGYSPLHF. The CDR3, as DNA: TGTGCCAGCAGCCCTGTTGTGGGCGGTGGGGGCTATTCACCCCTCCACTTT.

The J gene is TRBJ1-2, the V gene TRBV3-1 (or the pseudogene TRBV3-2), with 7 bases fitting TRBD1. Germline loops: CDR1 LGHDT, CDR2 YNNKEL (reference sequence). The CDR3 contains 17 residues. V shed 0 bases, J shed 4 bases, and the junction held 11 bases outside the gene matches. Here the CDR3 reads CASSQDSATGFSYGYTF. The CDR3 nucleotides read TGTGCCAGCAGCCAAGATTCGGCGACAGGGTTCTCCTATGGCTACACCTTC.

The V call is TRBV7-9, the J call TRBJ2-3; TRBD2 matches 9 bases. The CDR3 consists of 16 residues. J was trimmed by 4 bases and V by 5 bases; bases with no gene match: 10. The germline V gene encodes CDR1 SEHNR and CDR2 FQNEAQ (reference sequence). The CDR3, as DNA: TGTGCCAGCAGCACCATATTGGGACTAGCCTCAGATACGCAGTATTTT. This gives the protein CASSTILGLASDTQYF.

The CDR3 here is CASSTPTGSTEAFF. DNA of the CDR3: TGTGCCAGCAGCACCCCGACAGGCAGCACTGAAGCTTTCTTT. V and J are TRBV7-6 and TRBJ1-1, with D tentatively TRBD1 (6 bases). The length of the CDR3 is 14 residues. The ends were cut back, 5 bases at V and 4 bases at J, with 14 bases in the middle. Germline CDR1 reads SGHVS; CDR2 reads FNYEAQ.

The rearrangement links TRBV2 to TRBJ1-4; no clear D. The V and J ends lost 2 bases and 8 bases respectively, with 9 bases between them. The CDR3 sequence is 13 residues long. Germline lookup yields CDR1 SNHLY and CDR2 FYNNEI. In nucleotides, the CDR3 is TGTGCCAGCAGTGAACTAAGAGAGGAAAAACTGTTTTTT. This translates into CASSELREEKLFF.

This chain links TRBV5-1 with TRBJ2-2; 9 nucleotides align to TRBD2. With V trimmed by 4 bases and J by 7 bases, 5 bases remained unmatched. The CDR3 contains 14 residues. Germline V CDR1 and CDR2: SGHRS, YFSETQ. Here the CDR3 DNA reads TGCGCCAGCAGCCAGGGGACTAGCCGCGGGGAGCTGTTTTTT. Translating gives CASSQGTSRGELFF.

The gene calls are TRBV5-1 and TRBJ2-2; the match to TRBD2 covers 10 bases. The junction had 10 bases not matched to a gene; V was cut back by 4 bases and J by 4 bases. This CDR3 region has 17 residues. CDR1 and CDR2 from the germline V gene are SGHRS and YFSETQ. CDR3 protein: CASSAGSGGASTGELFF. DNA of the CDR3: TGCGCCAGCAGCGCTGGGAGCGGGGGGGCAAGCACCGGGGAGCTGTTTTTT.

The table lists this clone with a few counts. This same CDR3 is encoded by further DNA sequences in the sample. The rearrangement uses TRBV6-6 and TRBJ2-2; 8 positions agree with TRBD2. Germline V CDR1 and CDR2: MNHNY, SVGAGI (reference sequence). The CDR3 spans 16 residues. V was clipped by 0 bases and J by 2 bases; unmatched bases: 2. This chain's CDR3 is CASSYSGGGNTGELFF. CDR3 coding DNA: TGTGCCAGCAGTTACTCCGGGGGGGGTAACACCGGGGAGCTGTTTTTT.

This clone has a handful of counts. CDR3 nucleotide sequence: TGTGCCAGCAGGGAGAGGACAGGGGGAGCTTTCTTT. This translates into CASRERTGGAFF. V is TRBV6-5 and J is TRBJ1-1; 10 bases match TRBD1. Germline values: CDR1 MNHEY, CDR2 SVGAGI. This CDR3 comprises 12 residues. V lost 6 bases and J lost 10; bases outside the gene matches: 5.

The J gene is TRBJ2-7, the V gene TRBV6-5, with D perhaps TRBD2 (6 bases). This CDR3 spans 12 amino acids. V dropped 8 bases and J dropped 11 bases, with 19 bases sitting between them. Looked up from germline, CDR1 is MNHEY and CDR2 is SVGAGI. The CDR3 sequence: CASGRIGASEYF. In DNA form, the CDR3 reads TGTGCCAGCGGGCGGATTGGAGCTAGCGAGTACTTC.

This clone was counted only a few times. This chain links TRBV7-9 with TRBJ1-4; 9 bases line up with TRBD1. The junction had 4 bases not matched to a gene; V was cut back by 7 bases and J by 4 bases. Germline CDR1 is SEHNR and CDR2 is FQNEAQ (reference sequence). CDR3 length: 14 amino acids. The CDR3 nucleotides are TGTGCCAGCAACACAGGGGGCTTTAATGAAAAACTGTTTTTT. Its translation: CASNTGGFNEKLFF.

The CDR3 DNA reads as TGTGCCAGCAGTCCTTGGGGCCGGGGCAATCAGCCCCAGCATTTT. Translating gives CASSPWGRGNQPQHF. The gene calls are TRBV27 and TRBJ1-5, with D possibly being TRBD1 (5 bases). Trimming took 5 bases from V and 2 from J, leaving 13 bases between them. Germline V gene lookup returns CDR1 MNHEY and CDR2 SMNVEV (reference sequence). The CDR3 covers 15 residues.

This clone was seen only a few times. The gene calls are TRBV20-1 and TRBJ2-5; tentatively, D is TRBD2 (5 bases). This CDR3 comprises 10 residues. V was trimmed by 3 bases and J by 9 bases, leaving 8 bases between them. CDR1 is DFQATT, CDR2 SNEGSKA, per germline (reference sequence). CDR3 residues: CSARRASQYF. CDR3 DNA sequence: TGCAGTGCTAGGAGGGCGTCCCAGTACTTC.

The V gene is TRBV2, the J gene TRBJ1-6, with TRBD1 identical over 7 bases. V lost 8 bases and J lost 9; bases outside the gene matches: 10. Germline CDR1 reads SNHLY; CDR2 reads FYNNEI. The length of the CDR3 is 14 residues. The CDR3 bases are TGTGCCAGCGAGACAGGGAACGGGGGTTCACCCCTCCACTTT. Its protein product is CASETGNGGSPLHF.

The chain combines TRBV6-5 with TRBJ2-3; D may be TRBD2 (5 bases). The CDR3 is 12 amino acids. Trimming took off 5 bases at V and 6 bases at J, with 9 bases between the two ends. From germline, CDR1 is MNHEY and CDR2 SVGAGI. CDR3 in amino acids: CASSLLGDTQYF. The DNA for the CDR3 is TGTGCCAGCAGTCTACTAGGGGATACGCAGTATTTT.

The chain recombines TRBV4-1 with TRBJ2-1; 13 positions match TRBD2. Germline values: CDR1 MGHRA, CDR2 YSYEKL. There are 16 residues in the CDR3. V lost 3 bases to trimming and J lost 4 bases; unmatched junction nucleotides: 3. CDR3 residues: CASSQEGLAGYNEQFF. CDR3 sequence (DNA): TGCGCCAGCAGCCAGGAGGGACTAGCGGGATACAATGAGCAGTTCTTC.

The CDR3 region has the DNA TGCGCCAGCAGTGAGTCCCCTCGGACAGGGACTGGCTACACCTTC. Its protein product is CASSESPRTGTGYTF. The chain combines TRBV10-2 with TRBJ1-2; 8 bases line up with TRBD1. CDR3 length: 15 residues. Germline CDR1 WSHSY, CDR2 SAAADI. V shed 0 bases, J shed 7 bases, and the junction held 7 bases outside the gene matches.

The chain carries TRBV6-5 and TRBJ2-2; the match to TRBD1 covers 7 bases. Looked up from germline, CDR1 is MNHEY and CDR2 is SVGAGI. This CDR3 has 14 residues. With V trimmed by 4 bases and J by 6 bases, 5 bases remained unmatched. CDR3 loop: CASSFTGVAGELFF. The CDR3 DNA is TGTGCCAGCAGTTTTACAGGGGTGGCCGGGGAGCTGTTTTTT.

The gene calls are TRBV7-9 and TRBJ2-3; D is possibly TRBD2 (5 bases). The V end was cut by 5 bases, the J end by 4 bases, with 19 bases between. In germline, CDR1 is SEHNR, CDR2 FQNEAQ (reference sequence). This CDR3 spans 16 amino acids. CDR3 nucleotides: TGTGCCAGCAGCCCAGGTTTAGCGTCGGGTGCAGATACGCAGTATTTT. This encodes CASSPGLASGADTQYF.

This chain links TRBV28 with TRBJ2-3; 9 bases align to TRBD2. The CDR3 covers 14 residues. Germline V CDR1 and CDR2: MDHEN, SYDVKM. V gave up 3 bases and J gave up 11 bases; unmatched junction bases: 9. CDR3 bases: TGTGCCAGCAGTTTCCTAGCGGGGACTCACATGCAGTATTTT. The encoded protein is CASSFLAGTHMQYF.

The rearrangement uses TRBV7-9 and TRBJ2-5; D is possibly TRBD2 (6 bases). The germline V gene encodes CDR1 SEHNR and CDR2 FQNEAQ (reference sequence). V lost 4 bases, J lost 4 bases, and 19 bases lay in between. The CDR3 runs to 16 residues. The CDR3 nucleotides read TGTGCCAGCAGCTCTACGCTGGACTATCCTGCAGAGACCCAGTACTTC. Its translation: CASSSTLDYPAETQYF.

The chain joins TRBV19 to TRBJ2-2, with D hard to call. The ends were cut back, 3 bases at V and 4 bases at J, with 9 bases in the middle. The V gene's germline CDR1 is LNHDA and CDR2 SQIVND (reference sequence). CDR3 size: 14 residues. The chain's CDR3 is CASSIERGTGELFF. For the CDR3, the DNA is TGTGCCAGTAGTATCGAGCGAGGCACCGGGGAGCTGTTTTTT.

The chain couples TRBV7-9 to TRBJ1-1; D is perhaps TRBD1 (6 bases). Germline CDR1 and CDR2: SEHNR and FQNEAQ (reference sequence). The CDR3 is made up of 15 amino acids. V was clipped by 5 bases and J by 6 bases, with 19 bases between them. Written as DNA, the CDR3 is TGTGCCAGCAGCCCTCGAACAGGGAAGAGGGCTGAAGCTTTCTTT. Translation gives CASSPRTGKRAEAFF.

The V and J genes are TRBV6-6 and TRBJ2-2; TRBD2 aligns across 13 bases. From germline, CDR1 is MNHNY and CDR2 SVGAGI (reference sequence). There are 16 residues in the CDR3. V dropped 7 bases and J dropped 7; count of bases not matched to a gene: 9. The CDR3 DNA follows: TGTGCCAGCAAATTTGGGACTAGCGGGGAGAGCGGGGAGCTGTTTTTT. Protein product: CASKFGTSGESGELFF.